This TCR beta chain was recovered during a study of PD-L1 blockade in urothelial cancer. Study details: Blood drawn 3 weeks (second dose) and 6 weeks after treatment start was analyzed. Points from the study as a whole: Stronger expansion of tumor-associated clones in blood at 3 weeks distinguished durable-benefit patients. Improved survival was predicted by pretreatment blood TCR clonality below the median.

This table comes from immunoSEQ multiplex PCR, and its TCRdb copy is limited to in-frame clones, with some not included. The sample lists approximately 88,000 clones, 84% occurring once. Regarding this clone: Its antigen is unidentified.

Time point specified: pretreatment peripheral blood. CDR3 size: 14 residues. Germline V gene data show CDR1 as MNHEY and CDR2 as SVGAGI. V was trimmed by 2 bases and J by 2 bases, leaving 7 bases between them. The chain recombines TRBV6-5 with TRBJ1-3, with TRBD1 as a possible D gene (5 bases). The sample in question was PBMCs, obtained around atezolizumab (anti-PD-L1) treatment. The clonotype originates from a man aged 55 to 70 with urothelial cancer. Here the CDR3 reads CASSYRGAGNTIYF. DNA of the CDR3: TGTGCCAGCAGTTACCGGGGGGCTGGAAACACCATATATTTT.